This TCR beta chain was sequenced during a study of T cell responses to AZD1222 COVID-19 vaccine. Study-level findings and limits: Donors were chiefly white British, with a greater number of females, and clonal diversity was perhaps underestimated. Repertoires were collected only later (after the peak T cell response had occurred). Reports say nearly half of spike-specific TCRs go after unmutated variant regions. With dominance at 160-218 and 743-854, vaccine-associated CD4 TCRs spanned spike.

TCRdb keeps only in-frame clones here, not all; method: immunoSEQ multiplex PCR. The sample yields around 85,000 clones, almost 90% seen once. Regarding this clone: The target antigen is unknown.

The CDR3 has 15 residues. Germline CDR1 and CDR2: MDHEN and SYDVKM. The V and J ends lost 7 bases and 1 base respectively, with 16 bases between them. The rearrangement uses TRBV28 and TRBJ1-1; D is uncertain. Sequenced material: peripheral blood, taken 28 days after the second AZD1222 dose. The origin of this receptor is an adult who received the AZD1222 COVID-19 vaccine. The CDR3 loop is CASTDRELGNTEAFF. DNA for the CDR3: TGTGCCAGCACCGATCGAGAACTAGGGAACACTGAAGCTTTCTTT.